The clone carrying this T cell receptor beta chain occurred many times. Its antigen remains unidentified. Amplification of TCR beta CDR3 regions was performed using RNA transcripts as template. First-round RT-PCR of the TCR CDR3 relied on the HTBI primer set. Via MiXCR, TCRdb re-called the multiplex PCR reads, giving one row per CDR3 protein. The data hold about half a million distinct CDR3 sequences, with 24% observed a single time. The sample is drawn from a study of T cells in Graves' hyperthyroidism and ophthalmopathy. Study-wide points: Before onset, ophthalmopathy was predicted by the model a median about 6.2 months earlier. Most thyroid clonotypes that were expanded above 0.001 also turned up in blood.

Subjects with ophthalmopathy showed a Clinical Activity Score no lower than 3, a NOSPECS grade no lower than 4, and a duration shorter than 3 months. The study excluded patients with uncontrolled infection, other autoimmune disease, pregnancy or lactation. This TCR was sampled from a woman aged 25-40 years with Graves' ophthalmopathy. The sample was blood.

CDR3 protein: CASSPPLKTQYF. Here the CDR3 DNA reads TGTGCCAGCTCACCACCGCTGAAGACCCAGTACTTC. This chain joins TRBV18 and TRBJ2-5; D not certain. The CDR3 consists of 12 residues. The V end lost 0 bases, the J end lost 6 bases, and 5 bases lay between the germline ends. Germline V gene data show CDR1 as KGHSH and CDR2 as LQKENI. The complete variable domain, with remaining parts taken from reference TRBV18 and TRBJ2-5, reads NAGVMQNPRHLVRRRGQEARLRCSPMKGHSHVYWYRQLPEEGLKFMVYLQKENIIDESGMPKERFSAEFPKEGPSILRIQQVVRGDSAAYFCASSPPLKTQYFGPGTRLLVL.